Described below is a single T cell receptor beta chain sequence and its context. Its antigen remains unidentified. These data are taken from a study of early T cells in non-severe SARS-CoV-2 infection. Study-level background: Unsorted whole blood bulk RNA was sequenced, with unpaired chains.

Individual cDNA molecules were tagged with unique molecular identifiers. TCRdb independently ran MiXCR on the 5' RACE reads; one entry per CDR3 protein. Of 80,000 to 95,000 distinct CDR3 sequences listed, roughly an eighth were seen once; the top ten hold under 8%. Broader study findings: Lookups in VDJdb leaned toward anti-spike CD8 responses and missed private and CD4 specificities.

The CDR3 is 14 amino acids. Per the germline V gene, CDR1 is DFQATT and CDR2 is SNEGSKA (reference sequence). The V end lost 0 bases, the J end lost 7 bases, and 13 bases lay between the germline ends. The chain carries TRBV20-1 and TRBJ1-5; D unresolved. The source material was whole blood. This TCR came from an adult who was a healthcare worker with PCR-confirmed SARS-CoV-2 infection or an uninfected control (not recorded which). In DNA form, the CDR3 reads TGCAGTGCTAGAGATCGGTTGGGATTCCAGCCCCAGCATTTT. This codes for CSARDRLGFQPQHF.